The present T cell receptor beta chain was sequenced within a study of shared clonotypes between healthy human individuals. Trimming removed 7 bases from V and 7 bases from J; junction bases left unmatched: 9. Germline values: CDR1 MGHRA, CDR2 YSYEKL. The CDR3 length is 14 residues. Naive CD8 isolation took CD45RO-negative cells positively selected for CCR7 and excluded terminally differentiated effector memory CD45RA+ cells. An even split of each subset's genomic DNA across several immunoSEQ plates was performed. Clones were read by immunoSEQ multiplex PCR, and TCRdb kept only the in-frame ones, dropping some. Of about 2.2 million clones in the sample, about 92% were seen once.

The receptor was isolated from a young man in good health. Some clones in this sample may be carry-over from other donors' samples. What was sequenced was naive CD8+ T cells from PBMCs. The rearrangement links TRBV4-1 to TRBJ2-2; 7 bases are shared with TRBD1. The CDR3 bases are TGCGCCAGCACCAGGGACAGAGGAATCGGGGAGCTGTTTTTT. This encodes CASTRDRGIGELFF.